This TCR beta chain is from a study of early T cells in non-severe SARS-CoV-2 infection. Ten or more counts support this clonotype. No antigen is known for it. Study outcomes and limitations: Missing private and CD4 specificities, VDJdb matching favored anti-spike CD8 responses.

Germline V gene sequence: CDR1 SGHRS, CDR2 YFSETQ. V was cut by 6 bases and J by 1 base, with 13 bases left in between. The CDR3 is 15 residues long. The TCR library protocol attached unique molecular identifiers to the individual cDNA molecules. MiXCR was run by TCRdb on the 5' RACE reads, yielding one entry per CDR3 protein. Of around 58,000 distinct CDR3 sequences in the sample, roughly 5% were seen once. Specimen: whole blood. The clonotype originates from an adult who was a healthcare worker with PCR-confirmed SARS-CoV-2 infection or an uninfected control (not recorded which). This chain connects TRBV5-1 to TRBJ2-2; the D gene is possibly TRBD1 (6 bases). The CDR3 here is CASNEGVRNTGELFF. CDR3 coding DNA: TGCGCCAGCAATGAGGGGGTTAGGAACACCGGGGAGCTGTTTTTT.